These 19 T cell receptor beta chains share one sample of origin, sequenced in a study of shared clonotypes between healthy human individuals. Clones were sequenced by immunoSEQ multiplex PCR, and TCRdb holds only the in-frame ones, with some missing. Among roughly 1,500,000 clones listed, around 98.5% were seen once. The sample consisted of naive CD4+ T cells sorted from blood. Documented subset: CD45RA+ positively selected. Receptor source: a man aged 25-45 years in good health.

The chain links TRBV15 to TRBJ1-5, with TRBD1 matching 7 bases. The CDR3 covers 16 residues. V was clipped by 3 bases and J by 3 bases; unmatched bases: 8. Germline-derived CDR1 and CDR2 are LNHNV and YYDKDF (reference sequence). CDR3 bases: TGTGCCACCAGCAGCCCCACAGGGGAATTCAATCAGCCCCAGCATTTT. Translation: CATSSPTGEFNQPQHF.

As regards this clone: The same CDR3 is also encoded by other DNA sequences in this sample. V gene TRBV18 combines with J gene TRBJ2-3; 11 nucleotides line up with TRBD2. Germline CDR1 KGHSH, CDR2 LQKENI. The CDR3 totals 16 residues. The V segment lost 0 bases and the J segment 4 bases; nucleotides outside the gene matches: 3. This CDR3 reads CASSPPSSGRSDTQYF. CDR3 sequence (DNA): TGTGCCAGCTCACCACCGTCTAGCGGGAGGTCAGATACGCAGTATTTT.

The CDR3 bases are TGTGCCAGCAGCTTAAAGGAGGCTTATGGCTACACCTTC. The encoded protein is CASSLKEAYGYTF. The chain employs TRBV7-2 and TRBJ1-2; unclear D gene. This CDR3 region has 13 residues. CDR1 is SGHTA and CDR2 is FQGNSA in the germline V gene. V lost 2 bases and J 5 bases, leaving 9 bases between the germline ends.

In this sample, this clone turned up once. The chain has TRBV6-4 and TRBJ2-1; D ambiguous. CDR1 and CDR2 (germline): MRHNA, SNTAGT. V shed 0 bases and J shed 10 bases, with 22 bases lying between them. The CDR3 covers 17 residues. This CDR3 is CASSDSPFPSTFREQFF. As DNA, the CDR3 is TGTGCCAGCAGTGACTCCCCCTTCCCTTCGACTTTTAGGGAGCAGTTCTTC.

In DNA form, the CDR3 reads TGTGCCAGCAGCCGGACAGGGGCAGGGACTAATGAAAAACTGTTTTTT. Protein sequence: CASSRTGAGTNEKLFF. The J gene is TRBJ1-4, the V gene TRBV2; TRBD1 aligns across 9 bases. This CDR3 comprises 16 residues. Germline V gene sequence: CDR1 SNHLY, CDR2 FYNNEI. The ends lost 6 bases at V and 2 bases at J; junction bases unmatched: 7.

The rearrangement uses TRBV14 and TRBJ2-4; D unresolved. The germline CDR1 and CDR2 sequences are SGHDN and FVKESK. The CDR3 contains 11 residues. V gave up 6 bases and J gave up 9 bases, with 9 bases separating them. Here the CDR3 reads CASRSVGIQYF. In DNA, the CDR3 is TGTGCCAGCAGGTCCGTGGGCATTCAGTACTTC.

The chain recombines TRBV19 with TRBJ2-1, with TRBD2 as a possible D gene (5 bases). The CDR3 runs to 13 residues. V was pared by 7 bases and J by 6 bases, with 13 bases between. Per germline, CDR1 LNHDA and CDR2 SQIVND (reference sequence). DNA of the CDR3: TGTGCCAGTACTCCACTAGTCGGCAATGAGCAGTTCTTC. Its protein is CASTPLVGNEQFF.

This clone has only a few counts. CDR3 loop: CAKSGRSNTGELFF. CDR3 sequence (DNA): TGTGCCAAATCCGGGCGGTCGAACACCGGGGAGCTGTTTTTT. The chain links TRBV7-9 to TRBJ2-2; D remains ambiguous. The germline V gene has CDR1 SEHNR and CDR2 FQNEAQ (reference sequence). V was shortened by 10 bases and J by 0 bases, with 12 bases between the two germline ends. The CDR3 spans 14 residues.

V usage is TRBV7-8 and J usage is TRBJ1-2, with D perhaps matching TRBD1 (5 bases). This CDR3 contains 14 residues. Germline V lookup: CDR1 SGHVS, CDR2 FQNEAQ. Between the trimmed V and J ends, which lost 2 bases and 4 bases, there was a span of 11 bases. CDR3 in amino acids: CASSLIGTLYGYTF. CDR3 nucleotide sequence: TGTGCCAGCAGCTTAATCGGGACCCTCTATGGCTACACCTTC.

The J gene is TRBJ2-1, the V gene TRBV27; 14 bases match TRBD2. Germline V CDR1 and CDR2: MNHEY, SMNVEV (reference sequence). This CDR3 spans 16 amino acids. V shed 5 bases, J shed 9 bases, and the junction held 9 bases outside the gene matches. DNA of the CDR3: TGTGCCAGCAGTGAGGGACTAGCGGGAGTACGCGGTGAGCAGTTCTTC. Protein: CASSEGLAGVRGEQFF.

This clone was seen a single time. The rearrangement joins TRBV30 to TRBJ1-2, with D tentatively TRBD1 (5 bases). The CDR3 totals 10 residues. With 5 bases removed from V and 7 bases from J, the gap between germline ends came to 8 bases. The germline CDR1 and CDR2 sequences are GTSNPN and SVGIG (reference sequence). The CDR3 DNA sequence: TGTGCCTGGTTGGGGGGTGGCTACACCTTC. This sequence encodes CAWLGGGYTF.

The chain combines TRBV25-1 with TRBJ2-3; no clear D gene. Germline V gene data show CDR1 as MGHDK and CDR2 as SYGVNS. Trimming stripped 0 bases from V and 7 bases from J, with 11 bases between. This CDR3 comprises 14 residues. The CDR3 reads CASSEYIPPNTQYF. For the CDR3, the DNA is TGTGCCAGCAGTGAATATATCCCCCCGAATACGCAGTATTTT.

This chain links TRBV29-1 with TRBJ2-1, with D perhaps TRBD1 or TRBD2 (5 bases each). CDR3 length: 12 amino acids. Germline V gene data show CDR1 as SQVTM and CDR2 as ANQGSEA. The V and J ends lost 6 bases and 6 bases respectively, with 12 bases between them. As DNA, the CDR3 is TGCAGCGTGTCTATGAGGGGCAATGAGCAGTTCTTC. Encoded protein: CSVSMRGNEQFF.

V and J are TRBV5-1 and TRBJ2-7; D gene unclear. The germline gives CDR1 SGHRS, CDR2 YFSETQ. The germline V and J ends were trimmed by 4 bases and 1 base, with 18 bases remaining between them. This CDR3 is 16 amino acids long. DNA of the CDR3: TGCGCCAGCAGCGTCGGTGATGAGTCACGATCCTACGAGCAGTACTTC. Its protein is CASSVGDESRSYEQYF.

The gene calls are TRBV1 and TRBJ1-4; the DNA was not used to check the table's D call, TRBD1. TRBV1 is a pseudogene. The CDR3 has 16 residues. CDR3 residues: CTSKVGTSLPNEKLFF. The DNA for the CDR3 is TGCACCAGCAAAGTGGGCACCTCCTTACCCAATGAAAAACTGTTTTTT.

The CDR3 protein is CAWSSYPLREDYEQYF. CDR3 coding DNA: TGTGCCTGGAGTTCCTATCCATTGAGAGAAGACTACGAGCAGTACTTC. The rearrangement uses TRBV30 and TRBJ2-7; D remains unclear. Trimming shortened V by 2 bases and J by 3 bases, and 20 bases separated the two germline ends. CDR1 and CDR2 from the germline V gene are GTSNPN and SVGIG (reference sequence). This CDR3 spans 16 amino acids.

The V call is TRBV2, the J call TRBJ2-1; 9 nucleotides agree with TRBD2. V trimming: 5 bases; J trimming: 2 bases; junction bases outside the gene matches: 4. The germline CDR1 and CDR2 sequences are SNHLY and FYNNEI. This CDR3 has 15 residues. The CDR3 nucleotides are TGTGCCAGCAGTTTAGCGGGAGCGGCCTACAATGAGCAGTTCTTC. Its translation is CASSLAGAAYNEQFF. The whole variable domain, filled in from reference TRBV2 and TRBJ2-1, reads EPEVTQTPSHQVTQMGQEVILRCVPISNHLYFYWYRQILGQKVEFLVSFYNNEISEKSEIFDDQFSVERPDGSNFTLKIRSTKLEDSAMYFCASSLAGAAYNEQFFGPGTRLTVL.

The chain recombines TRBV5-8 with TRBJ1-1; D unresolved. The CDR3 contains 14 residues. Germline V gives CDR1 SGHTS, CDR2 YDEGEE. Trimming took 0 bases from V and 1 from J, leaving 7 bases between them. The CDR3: CASSLAEGNTEAFF. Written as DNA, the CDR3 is TGTGCCAGCAGCTTGGCCGAAGGGAACACTGAAGCTTTCTTT.

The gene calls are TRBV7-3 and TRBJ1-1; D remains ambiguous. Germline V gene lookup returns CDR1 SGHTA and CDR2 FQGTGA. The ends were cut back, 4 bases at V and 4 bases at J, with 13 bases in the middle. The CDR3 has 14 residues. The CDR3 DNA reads TGTGCCAGCAGCTCTCGGGAAGGGCGCACTGAAGCTTTCTTT. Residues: CASSSREGRTEAFF. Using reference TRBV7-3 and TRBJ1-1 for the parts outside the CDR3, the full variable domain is GAGVSQTPSNKVTEKGKYVELRCDPISGHTALYWYRQSLGQGPEFLIYFQGTGAADDSGLPNDRFFAVRPEGSVSTLKIQRTERGDSAVYLCASSSREGRTEAFFGQGTRLTVV.